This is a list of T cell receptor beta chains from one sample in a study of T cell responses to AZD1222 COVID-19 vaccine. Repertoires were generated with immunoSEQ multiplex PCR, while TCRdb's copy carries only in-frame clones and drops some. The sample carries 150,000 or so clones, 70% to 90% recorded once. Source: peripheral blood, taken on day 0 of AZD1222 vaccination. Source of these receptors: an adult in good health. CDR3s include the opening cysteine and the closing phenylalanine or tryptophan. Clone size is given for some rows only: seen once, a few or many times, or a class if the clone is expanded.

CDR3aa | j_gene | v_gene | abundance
CASSIRQAPGDNSPLHF | TRBJ1-6 | TRBV19 | .
CASRGDPRETQYF | TRBJ2-5 | TRBV19 | .
CASSLTGRNTEAFF | TRBJ1-1 | TRBV6-5 | .
CASSYAEMGTQYF | TRBJ2-5 | TRBV6-2/TRBV6-3 | .
CASGTTGLEAFF | TRBJ1-1 | TRBV2 | .
CASSLRDPGAGNTIYF | TRBJ1-3 | TRBV5-1 | .
CASSLAPIGNQPQHF | TRBJ1-5 | TRBV28 | .
CASSMGETGELFF | TRBJ2-2 | TRBV6-2/TRBV6-3 | few
CACWTSGRGYTGELFF | TRBJ2-2 | TRBV30 | .
CASSPSSGRTQSEFF | TRBJ2-1 | TRBV6-6 | .
CASRVPGVGYNSPLHF | TRBJ1-6 | TRBV7-2 | .
CASSVGSGRADEQYF | TRBJ2-7 | TRBV9 | .
CASSLRQGNTEAFF | TRBJ1-1 | TRBV28 | .
CAIGASGSRGEQFF | TRBJ2-1 | TRBV10-3 | few
CASSIEGLNTGELFF | TRBJ2-2 | TRBV19 | .
CATSRDSRGKQETQYF | TRBJ2-5 | TRBV15 | .
CASSFQTDTQYF | TRBJ2-3 | TRBV5-8 | few